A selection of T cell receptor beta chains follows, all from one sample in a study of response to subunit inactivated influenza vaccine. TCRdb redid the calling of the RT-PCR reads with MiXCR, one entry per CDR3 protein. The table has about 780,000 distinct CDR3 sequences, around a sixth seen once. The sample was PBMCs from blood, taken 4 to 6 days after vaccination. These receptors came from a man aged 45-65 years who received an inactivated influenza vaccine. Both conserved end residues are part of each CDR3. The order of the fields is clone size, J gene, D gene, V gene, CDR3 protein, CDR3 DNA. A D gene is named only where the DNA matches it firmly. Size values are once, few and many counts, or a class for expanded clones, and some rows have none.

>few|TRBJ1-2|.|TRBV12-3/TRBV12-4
CASSFGAGYTF
.
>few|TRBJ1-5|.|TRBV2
CASRGQGTNQPQHF
TGTGCCAGCCGGGGTCAGGGGACAAATCAGCCCCAGCATTTT
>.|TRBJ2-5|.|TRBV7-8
CASSLGGFQETQYF
TGTGCCAGCAGCTTAGGCGGGTTCCAAGAGACCCAGTACTTC
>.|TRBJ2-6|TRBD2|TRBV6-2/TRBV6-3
CASAGGAGANVLTF
TGTGCCAGTGCGGGAGGCGCTGGGGCCAACGTCCTGACTTTC
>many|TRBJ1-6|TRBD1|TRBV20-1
CSAEPPGQGGSPLHF
TGCAGTGCGGAGCCCCCGGGACAGGGGGGCTCACCCCTCCACTTT
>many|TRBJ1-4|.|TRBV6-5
CASSYSPWPTNEKLFF
TGTGCCAGCAGTTACTCCCCGTGGCCAACTAATGAAAAACTGTTTTTT
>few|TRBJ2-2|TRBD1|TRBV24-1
CATTGTATNTGELFF
TGTGCCACCACGGGGACAGCCACGAACACCGGGGAGCTGTTTTTT
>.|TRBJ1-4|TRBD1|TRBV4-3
CASSQEDRINEKLFF
TGCGCCAGCAGCCAAGAGGACAGGATAAATGAAAAACTGTTTTTT
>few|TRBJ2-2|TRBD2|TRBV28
CASSFGLAGELFF
TGTGCCAGCAGTTTCGGACTAGCCGGGGAGCTGTTTTTT
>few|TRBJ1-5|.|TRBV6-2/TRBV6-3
CASSYFGVGNQPQHF
TGTGCCAGCAGTTACTTTGGCGTCGGCAATCAGCCCCAGCATTTT
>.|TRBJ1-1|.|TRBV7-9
CASNPTGSNTEAFF
TGTGCCAGCAACCCGACGGGATCTAACACTGAAGCTTTCTTT
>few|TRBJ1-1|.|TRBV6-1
CASSRLQAVNTEAFF
TGTGCCAGCAGTCGATTGCAGGCCGTGAACACTGAAGCTTTCTTT
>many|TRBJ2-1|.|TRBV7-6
CASSLVFRAHNEQFF
TGTGCCAGCAGCTTAGTCTTCCGCGCTCACAATGAGCAGTTCTTC
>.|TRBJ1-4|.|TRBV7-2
CASSPLGGGGANEKLFF
TGTGCCAGCAGCCCCCTAGGAGGTGGCGGGGCTAATGAAAAACTGTTTTTT
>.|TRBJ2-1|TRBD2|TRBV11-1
CASSGYSGRSNEQFF
TGTGCCAGCAGCGGTTATAGCGGGAGATCCAATGAGCAGTTCTTC
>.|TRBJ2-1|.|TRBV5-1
CASSLTTDSYNEQFF
TGCGCCAGCAGCTTGACGACAGATTCCTACAATGAGCAGTTCTTC
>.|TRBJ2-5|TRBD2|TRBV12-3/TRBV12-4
CASSLWRGGEETQYF
TGTGCCAGCAGTTTATGGCGGGGAGGGGAAGAGACCCAGTACTTC
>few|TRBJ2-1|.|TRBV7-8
CASSPNRLDFNEQFF
TGTGCCAGCAGCCCGAATCGACTGGATTTCAATGAGCAGTTCTTC
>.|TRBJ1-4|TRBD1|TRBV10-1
CASTKPGQPPEKLFF
TGCGCCAGCACTAAACCGGGACAGCCGCCTGAAAAACTGTTTTTT
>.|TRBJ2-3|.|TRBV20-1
CSAPRKFYGEATDTQYF
TGCAGTGCTCCCAGAAAGTTCTATGGCGAAGCTACAGATACGCAGTATTTT
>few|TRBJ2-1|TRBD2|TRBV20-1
CSARGGTSGRTYNEQFF
TGCAGTGCTAGAGGGGGGACTAGCGGGAGGACCTACAATGAGCAGTTCTTC
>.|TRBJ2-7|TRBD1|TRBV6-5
CASSYTIPGDRAYEQYF
TGTGCCAGCAGTTACACCATTCCGGGGGACAGGGCGTACGAGCAGTACTTC
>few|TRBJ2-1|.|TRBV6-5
CASGTRPHGRFF
TGTGCCAGCGGAACCCGGCCCCACGGCAGGTTCTTC
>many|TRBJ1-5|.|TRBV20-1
CSAYGTPNQPQHF
TGCAGTGCTTATGGGACCCCCAATCAGCCCCAGCATTTT
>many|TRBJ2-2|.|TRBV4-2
CASSLYRNTGELFF
TGTGCCAGCAGCCTCTATCGGAACACCGGGGAGCTGTTTTTT
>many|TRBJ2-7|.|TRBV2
CASRLWGYEQYF
TGTGCCAGCAGACTATGGGGCTACGAGCAGTACTTC
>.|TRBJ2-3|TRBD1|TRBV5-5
CASTYNFGTGIADTQYF
TGTGCCAGCACCTATAACTTCGGGACAGGGATAGCGGATACGCAGTATTTT
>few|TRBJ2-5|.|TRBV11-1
CASSLFSYLGNLRETQYF
TGTGCCAGCAGCTTATTCTCCTACCTAGGGAATCTGCGGGAGACCCAGTACTTC
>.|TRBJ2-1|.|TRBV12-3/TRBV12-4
CASSPTSSSYNEQFF
TGTGCCAGCAGCCCGACCTCAAGCTCCTACAATGAGCAGTTCTTC
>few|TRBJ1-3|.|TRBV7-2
CASSVLRGYSGNTIYF
TGTGCCAGCAGCGTCCTCCGCGGCTACTCTGGAAACACCATATATTTT
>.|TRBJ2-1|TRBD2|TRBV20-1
CSARSLAGPTSSYNEQFF
TGCAGTGCTAGATCCCTAGCGGGACCCACGAGCTCCTACAATGAGCAGTTCTTC
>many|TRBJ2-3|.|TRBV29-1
CSAVAYTDTQYF
TGCAGCGCCGTAGCGTACACAGATACGCAGTATTTT
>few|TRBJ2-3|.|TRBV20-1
CSATSGHTDTQYF
TGCAGTGCTACCAGCGGGCACACAGATACGCAGTATTTT
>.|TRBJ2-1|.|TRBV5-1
CASSLLDEQFF
TGCGCCAGCAGCTTGCTCGATGAGCAGTTCTTC
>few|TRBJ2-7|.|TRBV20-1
CSARGPSLGIYEQYF
TGCAGTGCTAGGGGCCCCTCTTTGGGCATATACGAGCAGTACTTC
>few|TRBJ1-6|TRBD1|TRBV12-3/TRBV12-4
CASSQDRGGNSPLHF
TGTGCCAGCAGTCAGGACAGGGGAGGCAATTCACCCCTCCACTTT
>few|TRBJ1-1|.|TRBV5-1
CASSRNRVTLNTEAFF
TGCGCCAGCAGCCGCAACAGGGTAACTTTGAACACTGAAGCTTTCTTT
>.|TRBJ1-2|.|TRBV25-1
CACSGRGTNYGYTF
TGTGCCTGCTCGGGACGGGGTACTAACTATGGCTACACCTTC
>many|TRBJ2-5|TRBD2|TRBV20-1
CSAHSPSGGELTQYF
TGCAGTGCCCACTCACCTAGCGGGGGGGAATTAACCCAGTACTTC
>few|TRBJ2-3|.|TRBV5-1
CASSPAAYTDTQYF
TGCGCCAGCAGCCCGGCCGCTTACACAGATACGCAGTATTTT
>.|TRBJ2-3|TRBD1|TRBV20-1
CSVARDRGTDTQYF
TGCAGTGTGGCCCGGGACAGGGGAACAGATACGCAGTATTTT
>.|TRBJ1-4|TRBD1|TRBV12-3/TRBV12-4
CASSYGTGVFATNEKLFF
TGTGCCAGCAGTTACGGGACAGGAGTATTCGCAACTAATGAAAAACTGTTTTTT
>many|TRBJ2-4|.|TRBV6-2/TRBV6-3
CASSPQGVENIQYF
TGTGCCAGCAGCCCACAGGGAGTGGAGAACATTCAGTACTTC
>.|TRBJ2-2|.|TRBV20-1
CSASYTKYGELFF
TGCAGTGCTAGTTATACAAAATACGGGGAGCTGTTTTTT
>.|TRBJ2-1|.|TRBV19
CASKQAGSYNEQFF
TGTGCCAGTAAACAGGCGGGGTCCTACAATGAGCAGTTCTTC
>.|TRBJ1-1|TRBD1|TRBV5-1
CASSLAGTGAEAFF
TGCGCCAGCAGCTTGGCCGGGACAGGGGCTGAAGCTTTCTTT
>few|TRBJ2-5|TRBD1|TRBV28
CASRRGQVYQETQYF
TGTGCCAGCAGACGAGGACAGGTGTACCAAGAGACCCAGTACTTC
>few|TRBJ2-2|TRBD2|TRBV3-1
CASRSSSGVTGELFF
TGTGCCAGCAGGAGCTCTAGCGGGGTTACCGGGGAGCTGTTTTTT
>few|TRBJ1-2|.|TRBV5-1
CASSLAVKDYGYTF
TGCGCCAGCAGCTTGGCCGTGAAAGACTATGGCTACACCTTC
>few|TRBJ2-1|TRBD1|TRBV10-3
CAIRRQGDYNEQFF
TGTGCCATCAGACGACAGGGAGATTACAATGAGCAGTTCTTC
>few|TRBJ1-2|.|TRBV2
CASSSGTPLYYGYTF
TGTGCCAGCAGTTCCGGGACACCTCTCTACTATGGCTACACCTTC
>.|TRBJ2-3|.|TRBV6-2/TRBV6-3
CASSYGQLTDTQYF
TGTGCCAGCAGTTATGGCCAGCTAACAGATACGCAGTATTTT